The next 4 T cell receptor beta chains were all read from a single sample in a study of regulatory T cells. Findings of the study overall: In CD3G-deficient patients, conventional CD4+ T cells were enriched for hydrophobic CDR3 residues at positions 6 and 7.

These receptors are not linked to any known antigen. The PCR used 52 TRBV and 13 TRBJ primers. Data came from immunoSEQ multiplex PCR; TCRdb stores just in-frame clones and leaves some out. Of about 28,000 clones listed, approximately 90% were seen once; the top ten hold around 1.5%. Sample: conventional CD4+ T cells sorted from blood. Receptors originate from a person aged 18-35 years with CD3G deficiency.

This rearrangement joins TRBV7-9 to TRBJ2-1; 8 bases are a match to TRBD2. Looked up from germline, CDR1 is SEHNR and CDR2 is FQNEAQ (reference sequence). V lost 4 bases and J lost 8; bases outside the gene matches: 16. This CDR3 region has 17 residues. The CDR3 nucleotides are TGTGCCAGCAGCTCCCCGCCCGGGGCAGCCGGGGGGGATGAGCAGTTCTTC. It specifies CASSSPPGAAGGDEQFF.

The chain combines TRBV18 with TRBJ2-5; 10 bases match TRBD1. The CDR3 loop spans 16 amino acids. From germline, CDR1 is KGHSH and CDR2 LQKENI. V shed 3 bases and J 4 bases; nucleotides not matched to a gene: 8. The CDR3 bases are TGTGCCAGCTCACCCTCGATCGACAGGGGGCGAGAGACCCAGTACTTC. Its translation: CASSPSIDRGRETQYF.

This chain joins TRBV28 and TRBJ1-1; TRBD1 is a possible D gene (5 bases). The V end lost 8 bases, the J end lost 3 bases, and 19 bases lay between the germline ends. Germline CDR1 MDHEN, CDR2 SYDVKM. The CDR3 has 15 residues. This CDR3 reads CASATGGALDTEAFF. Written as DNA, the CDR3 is TGTGCCAGCGCTACTGGAGGGGCATTGGACACTGAAGCTTTCTTT.

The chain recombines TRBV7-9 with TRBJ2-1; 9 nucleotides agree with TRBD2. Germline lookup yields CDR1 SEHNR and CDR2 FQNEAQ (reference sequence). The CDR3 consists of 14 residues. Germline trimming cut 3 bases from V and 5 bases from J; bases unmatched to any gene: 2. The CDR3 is CASSFLAGNNEQFF. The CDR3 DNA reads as TGTGCCAGCAGCTTCCTAGCGGGAAACAATGAGCAGTTCTTC. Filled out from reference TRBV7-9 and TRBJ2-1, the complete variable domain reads DTGVSQNPRHKITKRGQNVTFRCDPISEHNRLYWYRQTLGQGPEFLTYFQNEAQLEKSRLLSDRFSAERPKGSFSTLEIQRTEQGDSAMYLCASSFLAGNNEQFFGPGTRLTVL.